This T cell receptor beta chain was sequenced during a study of T cells after yellow fever vaccination. Study-level background: Researchers used SMART-Seq v4 Ultra Low Input to prepare fractions that had low cell numbers.

TCR cDNA was made by 5'RACE template switching, adding a universal primer site and UMIs. TCRdb redid the calling of the 5' RACE reads with MiXCR, one entry per CDR3 protein. There are about 74,000 distinct CDR3 sequences in the sample; approximately 6.9% occur only once, and around 32% lies in the top ten. The CDR3 spans 14 residues. The germline gives CDR1 SQVTM, CDR2 ANQGSEA. The ends were cut back, 0 bases at V and 7 bases at J, with 12 bases in the middle. This clonotype has a handful of counts. The antigen remains unidentified. Study observations and caveats: Abundant bulk-derived clonotypes could contaminate FACS-sorted repertoires. Reappearance after the booster was seen for most primary-vaccination clones, at about 95% CD4 and 85% to 90% CD8.

The chain uses TRBV29-1 and TRBJ2-2; D ambiguous. The sample was CD8+ T cells sorted from PBMCs, taken about 5 days after the first yellow fever vaccination. The TCR comes from a young man who received the YFV17D yellow fever vaccine. CDR3 loop: CSVEDMRLGGELFF. CDR3 nucleotides: TGCAGCGTTGAAGATATGCGTCTGGGCGGGGAGCTGTTTTTT.